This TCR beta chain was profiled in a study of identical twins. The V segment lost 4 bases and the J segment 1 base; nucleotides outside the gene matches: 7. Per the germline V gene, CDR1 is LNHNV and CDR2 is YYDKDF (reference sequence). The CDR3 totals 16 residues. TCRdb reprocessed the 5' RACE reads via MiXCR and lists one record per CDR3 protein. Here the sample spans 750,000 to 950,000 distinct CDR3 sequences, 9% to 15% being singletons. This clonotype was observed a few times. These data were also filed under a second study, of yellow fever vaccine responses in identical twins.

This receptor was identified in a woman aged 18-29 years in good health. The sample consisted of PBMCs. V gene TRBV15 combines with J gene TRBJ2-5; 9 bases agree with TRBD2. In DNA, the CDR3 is TGTGCCACCAGCAAGCGGACTAGCGCTATCCAAGAGACCCAGTACTTC. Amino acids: CATSKRTSAIQETQYF.